Below, one T cell receptor beta chain is given with its context. This sample was included in a study of shared clonotypes between healthy human individuals. Authors' processing steps: Filtering differed because ImmunoSEQ produced junction-only sequences that carried no quality scores. Repertoires were generated with immunoSEQ multiplex PCR, while TCRdb's copy carries only in-frame clones and drops some. From that table come the V and J calls and clone size; the DNA was used to work out D and trimming. The table lists under 650,000 clones, about 95% of them singletons, with less than 0.06% in the top ten. The clonotype was recovered from a woman aged 25 to 39 in good health. The sequenced sample was naive CD4+ T cells sorted from blood. The subset here: CD45RA+ positively selected.

CDR3 amino acids: CASSPAGGFQEAFF. Here the CDR3 DNA reads TGTGCCAGCAGTCCGGCCGGCGGGTTTCAAGAAGCTTTCTTT. The gene calls are TRBV28 and TRBJ1-1, with no clear D. Germline CDR1 MDHEN, CDR2 SYDVKM. The CDR3 runs to 14 residues. The V gene lost 5 bases and the J gene lost 8 bases, with 18 bases spanning the gap.